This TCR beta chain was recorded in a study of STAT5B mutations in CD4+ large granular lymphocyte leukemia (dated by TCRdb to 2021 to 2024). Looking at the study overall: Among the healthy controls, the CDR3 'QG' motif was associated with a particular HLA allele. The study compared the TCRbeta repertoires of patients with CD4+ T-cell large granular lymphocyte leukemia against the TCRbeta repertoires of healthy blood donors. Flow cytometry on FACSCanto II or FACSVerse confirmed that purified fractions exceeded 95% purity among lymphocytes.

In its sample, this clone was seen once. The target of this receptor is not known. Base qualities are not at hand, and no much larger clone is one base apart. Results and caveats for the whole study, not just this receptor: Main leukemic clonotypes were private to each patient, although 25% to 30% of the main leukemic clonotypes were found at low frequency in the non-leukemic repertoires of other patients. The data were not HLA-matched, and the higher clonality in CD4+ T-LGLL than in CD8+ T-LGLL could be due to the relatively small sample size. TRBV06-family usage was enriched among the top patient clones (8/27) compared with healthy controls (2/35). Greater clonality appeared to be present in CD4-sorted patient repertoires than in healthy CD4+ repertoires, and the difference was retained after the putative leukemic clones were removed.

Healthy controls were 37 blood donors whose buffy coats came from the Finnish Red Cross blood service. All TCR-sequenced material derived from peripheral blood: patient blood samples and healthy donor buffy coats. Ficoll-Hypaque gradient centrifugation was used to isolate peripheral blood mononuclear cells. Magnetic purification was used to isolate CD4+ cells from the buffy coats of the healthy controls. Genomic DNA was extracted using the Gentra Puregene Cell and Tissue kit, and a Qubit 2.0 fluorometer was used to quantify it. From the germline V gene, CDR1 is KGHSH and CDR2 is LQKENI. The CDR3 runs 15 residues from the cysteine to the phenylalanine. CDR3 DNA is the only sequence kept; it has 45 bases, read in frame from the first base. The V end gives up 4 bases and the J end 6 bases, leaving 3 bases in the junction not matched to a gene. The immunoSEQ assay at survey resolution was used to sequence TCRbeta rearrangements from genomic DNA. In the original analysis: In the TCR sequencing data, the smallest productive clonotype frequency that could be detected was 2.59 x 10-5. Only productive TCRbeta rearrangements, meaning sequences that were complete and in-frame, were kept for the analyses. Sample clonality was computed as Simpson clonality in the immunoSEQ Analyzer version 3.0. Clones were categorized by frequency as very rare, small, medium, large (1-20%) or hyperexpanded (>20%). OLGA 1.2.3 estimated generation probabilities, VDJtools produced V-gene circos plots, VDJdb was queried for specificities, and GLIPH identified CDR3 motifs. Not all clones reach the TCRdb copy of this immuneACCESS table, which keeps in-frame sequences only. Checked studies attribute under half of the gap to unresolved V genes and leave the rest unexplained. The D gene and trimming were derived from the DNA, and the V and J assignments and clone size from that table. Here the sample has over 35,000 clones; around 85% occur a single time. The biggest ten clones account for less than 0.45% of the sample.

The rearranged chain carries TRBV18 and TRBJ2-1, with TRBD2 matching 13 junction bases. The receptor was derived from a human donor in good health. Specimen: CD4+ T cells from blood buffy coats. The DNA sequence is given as TGTGCCAGCTCACTAGGGACTAGCGGGACCAATGAGCAGTTCTTC. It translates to CASSLGTSGTNEQFF.